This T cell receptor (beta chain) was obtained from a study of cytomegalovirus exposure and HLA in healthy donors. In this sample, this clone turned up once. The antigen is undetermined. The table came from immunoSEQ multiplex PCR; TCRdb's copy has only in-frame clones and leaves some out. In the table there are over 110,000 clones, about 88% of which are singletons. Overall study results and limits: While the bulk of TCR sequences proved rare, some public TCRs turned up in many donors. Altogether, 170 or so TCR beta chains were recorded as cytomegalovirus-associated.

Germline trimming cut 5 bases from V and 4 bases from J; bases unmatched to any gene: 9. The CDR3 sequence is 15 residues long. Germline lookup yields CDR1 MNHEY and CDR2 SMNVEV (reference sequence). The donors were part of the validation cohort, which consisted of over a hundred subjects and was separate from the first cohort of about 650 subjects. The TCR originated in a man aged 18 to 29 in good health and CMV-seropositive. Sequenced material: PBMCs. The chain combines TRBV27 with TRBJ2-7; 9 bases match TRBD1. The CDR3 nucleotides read TGTGCCAGCAGTCTCCCGGGACAGGGTTCGTACGAGCAGTACTTC. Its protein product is CASSLPGQGSYEQYF.